A single sample gave rise to the 7 T cell receptor beta chains below, sequenced in a study of shared clonotypes between healthy human individuals. Terminally differentiated effector memory CD45RA+ cells were excluded by CCR7 positive selection of CD45RO-negative cells. Repertoires were generated with immunoSEQ multiplex PCR, while TCRdb's copy carries only in-frame clones and drops some. The repertoire includes millions of clones, roughly 94% of them detected once, and 1.1% sits in the top ten. Input material: naive CD8+ T cells sorted from blood. The receptors stem from a man younger than 35 in good health.

The chain employs TRBV7-2 and TRBJ1-2; 7 bases match TRBD1. The germline V gene encodes CDR1 SGHTA and CDR2 FQGNSA. The trim removed 5 bases at V and 4 bases at J, leaving 10 bases unmatched. This CDR3 contains 15 residues. The CDR3 region is CASSTGQALPYGYTF. The CDR3 DNA reads as TGTGCCAGCAGCACTGGACAGGCCTTGCCCTATGGCTACACCTTC.

The chain couples TRBV28 to TRBJ2-3; D perhaps matches TRBD2 (5 bases). Trimming took 5 bases from V and 1 from J, leaving 19 bases between them. The germline CDR1 and CDR2 sequences are MDHEN and SYDVKM. The CDR3 length is 17 residues. In DNA, the CDR3 is TGTGCCAGCAGTACTAGACAAAATTTGTTCGGCACAGATACGCAGTATTTT. Translated: CASSTRQNLFGTDTQYF.

This clone appeared a single time. Other DNA sequences in the same sample also yield this CDR3. The gene calls are TRBV9 and TRBJ2-7, with 10 bases lining up with TRBD1. This CDR3 has 15 residues. Germline CDR1 and CDR2: SGDLS and YYNGEE. After removal of 2 bases from V and 2 bases from J, the junction contained 4 bases not matched to a gene. The CDR3 DNA sequence: TGTGCCAGCAGCGTGGGACAGGGGATTACCTACGAGCAGTACTTC. It codes for CASSVGQGITYEQYF.

The chain couples TRBV10-1 to TRBJ2-1; 8 bases align to TRBD2. The trim removed 1 base at V and 6 bases at J, leaving 2 bases unmatched. Germline values: CDR1 WNHNN, CDR2 SYGVQD (reference sequence). The CDR3 runs to 14 residues. For the CDR3, the DNA is TGCGCCAGCAGTGAGTGGCGGGAGGCCAATGAGCAGTTCTTC. Translated, it gives CASSEWREANEQFF.

The chain is built from TRBV28 and TRBJ1-4, with 7 bases identical to TRBD1. Germline V gives CDR1 MDHEN, CDR2 SYDVKM. The CDR3 consists of 15 residues. V lost 5 bases, J lost 3 bases, and 6 bases stayed unmatched. In DNA form, the CDR3 reads TGTGCCAGCAGTCCGGGACAGATACCTAATGAAAAACTGTTTTTT. Its protein product is CASSPGQIPNEKLFF.

The count of this clone is one. The chain uses TRBV11-3 and TRBJ1-1; D uncertain. The germline V gene encodes CDR1 SGHNT and CDR2 YENEEA. The V gene lost 4 bases and the J gene lost 4 bases, with 4 bases spanning the gap. The CDR3 extends over 11 amino acids. The CDR3 coding sequence is TGTGCCAGCAGCTCCGGCACTGAAGCTTTCTTT. Translating it yields CASSSGTEAFF.

The CDR3 reads CASSPTGSYNEQFF. In DNA form, the CDR3 reads TGCGCCAGCAGTCCGACAGGCTCCTACAATGAGCAGTTCTTC. The V call is TRBV10-1, the J call TRBJ2-1, with a weak D call TRBD1 (6 bases). Germline V gives CDR1 WNHNN, CDR2 SYGVQD (reference sequence). The CDR3 has 14 residues. Trimming stripped 5 bases from V and 0 bases from J, with 8 bases between.